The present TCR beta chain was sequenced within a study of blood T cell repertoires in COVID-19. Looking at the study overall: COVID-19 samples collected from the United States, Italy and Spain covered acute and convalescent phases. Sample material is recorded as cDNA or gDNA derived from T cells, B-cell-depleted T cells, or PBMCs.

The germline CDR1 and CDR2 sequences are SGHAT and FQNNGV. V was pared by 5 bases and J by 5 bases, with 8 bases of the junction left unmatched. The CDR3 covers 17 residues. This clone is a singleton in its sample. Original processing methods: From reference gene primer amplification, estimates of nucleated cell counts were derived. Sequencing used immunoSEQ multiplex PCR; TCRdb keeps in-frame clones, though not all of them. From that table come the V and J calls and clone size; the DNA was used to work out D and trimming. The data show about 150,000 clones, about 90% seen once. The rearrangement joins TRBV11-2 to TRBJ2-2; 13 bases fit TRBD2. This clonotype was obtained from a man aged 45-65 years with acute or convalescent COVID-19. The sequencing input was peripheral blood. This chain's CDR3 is CASSMGLAGRRTGELFF. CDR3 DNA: TGTGCCAGCAGCATGGGACTAGCGGGGCGTCGGACCGGGGAGCTGTTTTTT.